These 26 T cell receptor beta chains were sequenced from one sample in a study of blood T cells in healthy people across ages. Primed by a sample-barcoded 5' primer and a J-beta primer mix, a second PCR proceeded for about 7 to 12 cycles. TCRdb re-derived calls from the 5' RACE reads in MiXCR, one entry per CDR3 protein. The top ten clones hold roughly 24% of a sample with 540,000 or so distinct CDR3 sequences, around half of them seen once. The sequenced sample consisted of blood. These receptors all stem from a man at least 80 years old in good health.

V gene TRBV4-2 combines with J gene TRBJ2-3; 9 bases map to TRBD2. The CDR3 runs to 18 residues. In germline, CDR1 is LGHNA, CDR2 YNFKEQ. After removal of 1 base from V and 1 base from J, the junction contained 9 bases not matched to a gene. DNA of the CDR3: TGTGCCAGCAGCCAAGCGGCTAGCGGGAATAGGGGCACAGATACGCAGTATTTT. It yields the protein CASSQAASGNRGTDTQYF.

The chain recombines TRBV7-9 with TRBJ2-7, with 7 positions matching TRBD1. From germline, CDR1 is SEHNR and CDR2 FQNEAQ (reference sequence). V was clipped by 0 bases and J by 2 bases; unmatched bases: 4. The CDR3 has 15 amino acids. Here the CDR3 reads CASSLALGQAYEQYF. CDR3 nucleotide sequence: TGTGCCAGCAGCTTAGCACTCGGACAGGCCTACGAGCAGTACTTC. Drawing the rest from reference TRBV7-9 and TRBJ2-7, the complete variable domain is DTGVSQNPRHKITKRGQNVTFRCDPISEHNRLYWYRQTLGQGPEFLTYFQNEAQLEKSRLLSDRFSAERPKGSFSTLEIQRTEQGDSAMYLCASSLALGQAYEQYFGPGTRLTVT.

The CDR3 loop is CSAREGSGGFTDTQYF. The CDR3 nucleotides are TGCAGTGCTAGAGAGGGTAGCGGGGGGTTCACAGATACGCAGTATTTT. The rearrangement joins TRBV20-1 to TRBJ2-3; 10 bases map to TRBD2. After removal of 0 bases from V and 2 bases from J, the junction contained 5 bases not matched to a gene. Germline loops: CDR1 DFQATT, CDR2 SNEGSKA (reference sequence). The CDR3 totals 16 residues.

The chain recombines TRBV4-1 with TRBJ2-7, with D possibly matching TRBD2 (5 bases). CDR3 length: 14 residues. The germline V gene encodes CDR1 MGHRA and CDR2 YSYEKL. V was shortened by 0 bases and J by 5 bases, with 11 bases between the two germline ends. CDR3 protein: CASSQDHEGDEQYF. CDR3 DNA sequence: TGCGCCAGCAGCCAAGATCATGAGGGCGACGAGCAGTACTTC.

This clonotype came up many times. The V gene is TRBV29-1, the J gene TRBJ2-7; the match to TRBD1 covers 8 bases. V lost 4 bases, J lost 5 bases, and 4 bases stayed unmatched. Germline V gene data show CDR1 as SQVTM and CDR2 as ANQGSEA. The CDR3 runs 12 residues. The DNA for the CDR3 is TGCAGCGTTGTACAGGGGGTGGACGAGCAGTACTTC. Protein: CSVVQGVDEQYF.

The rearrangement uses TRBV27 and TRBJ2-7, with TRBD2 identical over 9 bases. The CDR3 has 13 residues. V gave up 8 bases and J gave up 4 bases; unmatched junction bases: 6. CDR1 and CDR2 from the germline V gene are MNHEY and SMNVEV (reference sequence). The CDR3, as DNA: TGTGCCAGCCAGCGGGGGGTTTTTTACGAGCAGTACTTC. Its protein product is CASQRGVFYEQYF.

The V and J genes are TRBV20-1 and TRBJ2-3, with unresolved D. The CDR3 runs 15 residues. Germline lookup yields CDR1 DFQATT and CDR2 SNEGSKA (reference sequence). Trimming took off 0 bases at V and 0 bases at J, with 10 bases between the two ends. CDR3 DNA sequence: TGCAGTGCTAGAGATCGGCTGGGTAGCACAGATACGCAGTATTTT. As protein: CSARDRLGSTDTQYF.

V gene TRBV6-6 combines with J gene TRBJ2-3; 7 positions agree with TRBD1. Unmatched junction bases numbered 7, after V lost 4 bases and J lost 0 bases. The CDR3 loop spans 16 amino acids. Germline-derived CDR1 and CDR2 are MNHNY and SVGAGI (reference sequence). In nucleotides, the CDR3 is TGTGCCAGCAGTTCCCAGGGGGACCTTAGCACAGATACGCAGTATTTT. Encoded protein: CASSSQGDLSTDTQYF.

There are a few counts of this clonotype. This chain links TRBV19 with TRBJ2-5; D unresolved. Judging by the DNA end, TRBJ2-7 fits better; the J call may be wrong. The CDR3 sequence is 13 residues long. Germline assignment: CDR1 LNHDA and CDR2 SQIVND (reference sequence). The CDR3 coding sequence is TGTGCCAGTAGTCACGTCACTGGAAACGAGCAGTACTTC. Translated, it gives CASSHVTGNEQYF.

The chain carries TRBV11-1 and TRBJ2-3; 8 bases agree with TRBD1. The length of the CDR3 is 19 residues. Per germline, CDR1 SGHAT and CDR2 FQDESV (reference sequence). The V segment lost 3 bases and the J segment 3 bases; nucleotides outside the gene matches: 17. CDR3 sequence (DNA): TGTGCCAGCAGCTTTCATTCCCCTCGCCGGACAGGGCGGACAGATACGCAGTATTTT. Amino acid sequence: CASSFHSPRRTGRTDTQYF.

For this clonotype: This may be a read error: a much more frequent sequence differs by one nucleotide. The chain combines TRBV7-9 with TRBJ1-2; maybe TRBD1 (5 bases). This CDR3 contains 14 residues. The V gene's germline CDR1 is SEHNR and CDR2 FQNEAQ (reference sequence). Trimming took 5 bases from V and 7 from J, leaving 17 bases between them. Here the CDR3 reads CASSRGRVPTGYTF. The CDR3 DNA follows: TGTGCCAGCAGCAGGGGCAGGGTCCCTACTGGCTACACCTTC.

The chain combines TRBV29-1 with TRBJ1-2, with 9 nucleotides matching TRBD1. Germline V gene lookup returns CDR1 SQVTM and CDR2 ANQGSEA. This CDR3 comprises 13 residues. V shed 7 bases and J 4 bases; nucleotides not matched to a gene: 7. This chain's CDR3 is CSAGTGKTYGYTF. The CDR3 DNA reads TGCAGCGCTGGGACAGGGAAAACCTATGGCTACACCTTC.

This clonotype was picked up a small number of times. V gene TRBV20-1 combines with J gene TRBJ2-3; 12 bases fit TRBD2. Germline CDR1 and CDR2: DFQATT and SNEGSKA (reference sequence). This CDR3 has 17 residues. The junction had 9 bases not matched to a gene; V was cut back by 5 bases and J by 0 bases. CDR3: CSAGRTSGTVSTDTQYF. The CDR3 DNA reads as TGCAGTGCTGGACGGACTAGCGGGACCGTTAGCACAGATACGCAGTATTTT.

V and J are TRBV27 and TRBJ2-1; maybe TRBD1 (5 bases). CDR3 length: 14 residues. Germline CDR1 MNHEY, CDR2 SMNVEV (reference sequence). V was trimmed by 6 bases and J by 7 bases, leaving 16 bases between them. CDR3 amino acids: CASSVQGAGNEQFF. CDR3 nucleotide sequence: TGTGCCAGCAGCGTACAAGGGGCTGGTAATGAGCAGTTCTTC.

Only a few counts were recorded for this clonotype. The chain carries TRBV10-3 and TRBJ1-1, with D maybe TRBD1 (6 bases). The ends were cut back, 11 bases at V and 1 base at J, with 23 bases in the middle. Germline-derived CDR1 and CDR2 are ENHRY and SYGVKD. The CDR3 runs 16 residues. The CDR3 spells CASTQGGGQSNTEAFF. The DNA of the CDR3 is TGTGCCTCCACCCAGGGCGGGGGGCAATCGAACACTGAAGCTTTCTTT.

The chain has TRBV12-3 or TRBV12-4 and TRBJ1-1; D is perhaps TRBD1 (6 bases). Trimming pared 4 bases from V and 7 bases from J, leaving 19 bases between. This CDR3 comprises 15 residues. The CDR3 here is CASSYGPGGAGEAFF. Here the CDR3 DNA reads TGTGCCAGCAGTTATGGGCCTGGGGGGGCTGGTGAAGCTTTCTTT.

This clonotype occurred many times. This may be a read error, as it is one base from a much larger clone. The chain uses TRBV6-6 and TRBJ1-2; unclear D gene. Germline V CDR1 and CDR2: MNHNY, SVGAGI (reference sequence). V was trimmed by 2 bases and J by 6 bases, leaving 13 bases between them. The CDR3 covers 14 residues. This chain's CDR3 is CASSYDEYADGYTF. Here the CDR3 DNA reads TGTGCCAGCAGTTACGACGAATACGCGGATGGCTACACCTTC.

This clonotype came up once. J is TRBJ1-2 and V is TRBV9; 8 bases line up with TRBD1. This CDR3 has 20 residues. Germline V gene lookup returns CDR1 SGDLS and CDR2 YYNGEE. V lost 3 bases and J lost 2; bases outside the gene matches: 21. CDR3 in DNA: TGTGCCAGCAGCGCAGGATCCCAGGGGGCGCCGGGAGGACAGAACTATGGCTACACCTTC. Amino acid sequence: CASSAGSQGAPGGQNYGYTF.

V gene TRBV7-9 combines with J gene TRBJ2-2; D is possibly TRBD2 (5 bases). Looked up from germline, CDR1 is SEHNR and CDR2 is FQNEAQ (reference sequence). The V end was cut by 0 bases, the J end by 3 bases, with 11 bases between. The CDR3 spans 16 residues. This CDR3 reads CASSLASGSYTGELFF. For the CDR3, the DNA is TGTGCCAGCAGCTTAGCGTCGGGGTCCTACACCGGGGAGCTGTTTTTT.

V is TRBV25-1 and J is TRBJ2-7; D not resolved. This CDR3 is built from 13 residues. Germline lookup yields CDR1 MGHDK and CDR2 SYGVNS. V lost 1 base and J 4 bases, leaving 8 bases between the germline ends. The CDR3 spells CASSEFGRYEQYF. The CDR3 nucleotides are TGTGCCAGCAGTGAATTCGGAAGATACGAGCAGTACTTC.

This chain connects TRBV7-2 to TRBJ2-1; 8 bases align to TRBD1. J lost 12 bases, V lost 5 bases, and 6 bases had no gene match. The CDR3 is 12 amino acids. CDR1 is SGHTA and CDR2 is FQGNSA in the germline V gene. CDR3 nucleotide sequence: TGTGCCAGCAGCAGTCAGGGGGCTGTGCAGTTCTTC. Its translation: CASSSQGAVQFF.

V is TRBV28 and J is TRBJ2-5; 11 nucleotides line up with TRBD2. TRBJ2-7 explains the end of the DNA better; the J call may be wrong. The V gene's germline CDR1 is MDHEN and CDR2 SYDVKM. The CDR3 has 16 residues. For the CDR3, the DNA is TGTGCCAGCAACTTTGGGGGGACTAGCGGTAACTACGAGCAGTACTTC. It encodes CASNFGGTSGNYEQYF.

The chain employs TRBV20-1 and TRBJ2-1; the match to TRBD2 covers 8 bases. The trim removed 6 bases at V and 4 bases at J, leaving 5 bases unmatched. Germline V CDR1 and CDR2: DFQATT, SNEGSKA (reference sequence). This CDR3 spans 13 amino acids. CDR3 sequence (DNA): TGCAGTGCGCCTAGCGGGCAGTACAATGAGCAGTTCTTC. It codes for CSAPSGQYNEQFF.

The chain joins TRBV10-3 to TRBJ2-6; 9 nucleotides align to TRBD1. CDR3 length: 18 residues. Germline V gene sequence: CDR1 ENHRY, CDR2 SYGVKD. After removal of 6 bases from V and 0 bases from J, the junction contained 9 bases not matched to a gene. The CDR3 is CAIRGDRGIVSGANVLTF. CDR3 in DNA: TGTGCCATCAGGGGCGACAGGGGGATTGTCTCTGGGGCCAACGTCCTGACTTTC.

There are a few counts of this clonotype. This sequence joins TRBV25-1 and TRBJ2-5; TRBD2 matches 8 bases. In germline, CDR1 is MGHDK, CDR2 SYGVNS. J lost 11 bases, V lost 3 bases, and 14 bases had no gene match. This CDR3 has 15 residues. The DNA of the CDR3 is TGTGCCAGCAGTGAGTTCCGGGGGGGCGCGTATGAGCAGTACTTC. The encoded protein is CASSEFRGGAYEQYF.

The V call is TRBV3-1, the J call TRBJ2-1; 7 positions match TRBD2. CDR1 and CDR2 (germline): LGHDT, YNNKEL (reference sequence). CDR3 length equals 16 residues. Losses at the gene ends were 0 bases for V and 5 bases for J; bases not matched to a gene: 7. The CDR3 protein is CASSQDWQRGHNEQFF. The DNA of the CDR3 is TGTGCCAGCAGCCAAGATTGGCAGCGGGGCCACAATGAGCAGTTCTTC.